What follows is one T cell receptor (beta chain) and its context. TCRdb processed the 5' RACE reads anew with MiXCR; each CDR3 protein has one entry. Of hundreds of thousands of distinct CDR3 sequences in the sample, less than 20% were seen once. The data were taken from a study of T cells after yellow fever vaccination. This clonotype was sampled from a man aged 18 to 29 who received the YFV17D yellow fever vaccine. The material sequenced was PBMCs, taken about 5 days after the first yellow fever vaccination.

The CDR3 sequence: CASSARDTDYEQYV. CDR3 sequence (DNA): TGTGCCAGCAGTGCACGGGACACGGACTACGAGCAGTACGTC. The rearrangement joins TRBV28 to TRBJ2-7, with TRBD1 as a possible D gene (6 bases). The germline V gene has CDR1 MDHEN and CDR2 SYDVKM. The V gene lost 5 bases and the J gene lost 3 bases, with 14 bases spanning the gap. This CDR3 is 14 amino acids long.